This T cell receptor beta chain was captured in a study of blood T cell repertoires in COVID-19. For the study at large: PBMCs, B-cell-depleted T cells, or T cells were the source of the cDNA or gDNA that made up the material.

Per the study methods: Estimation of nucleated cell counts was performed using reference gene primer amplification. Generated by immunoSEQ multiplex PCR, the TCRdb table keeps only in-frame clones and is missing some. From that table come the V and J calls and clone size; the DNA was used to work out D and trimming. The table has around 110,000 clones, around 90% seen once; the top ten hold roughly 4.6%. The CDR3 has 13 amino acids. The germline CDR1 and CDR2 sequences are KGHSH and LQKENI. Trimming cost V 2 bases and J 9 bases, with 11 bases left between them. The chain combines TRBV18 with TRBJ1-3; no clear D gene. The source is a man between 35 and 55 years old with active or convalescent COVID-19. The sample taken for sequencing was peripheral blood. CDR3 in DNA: TGTGCCAGCTCACCAGACCCGCGGGGCACCATATATTTT. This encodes CASSPDPRGTIYF.